This T cell receptor (beta chain) was recovered during a study of T cells after yellow fever vaccination. Study background: Fractions with few cells were prepared using SMART-Seq v4 Ultra Low Input.

A 5'RACE template-switching step, the method used to make TCR cDNA, added a universal primer site and UMIs. One entry per CDR3 protein, called by TCRdb with MiXCR from the 5' RACE reads. In the table there are about 330,000 distinct CDR3 sequences, about 6.6% of which are singletons. V was shortened by 2 bases and J by 4 bases, with 12 bases between the two germline ends. Germline loops: CDR1 SEHNR, CDR2 FQNEAQ (reference sequence). The CDR3 consists of 14 residues. The clonotype was recovered from a man aged 18 to 29 who received the YFV17D yellow fever vaccine. J is TRBJ2-7 and V is TRBV7-9, with D perhaps TRBD2 (5 bases). Material: PBMCs, obtained about 49 days after the first yellow fever vaccination. CDR3 in amino acids: CASSLFESGYEQYF. The CDR3, as DNA: TGTGCCAGCAGCTTATTTGAGTCGGGGTACGAGCAGTACTTC. Based on the CDR3 plus reference TRBV7-9 and TRBJ2-7, the full variable domain is DTGVSQNPRHKITKRGQNVTFRCDPISEHNRLYWYRQTLGQGPEFLTYFQNEAQLEKSRLLSDRFSAERPKGSFSTLEIQRTEQGDSAMYLCASSLFESGYEQYFGPGTRLTVT.